This T cell receptor (beta chain) was observed in a study of blood T cell repertoires in COVID-19. Study context: Material from acute and convalescent COVID-19 was sourced from the United States, Italy and Spain. Sources were T cells, B-cell-depleted T cells, or PBMCs; the material itself was cDNA or gDNA.

Germline loops: CDR1 LNHDA, CDR2 SQIVND (reference sequence). This CDR3 is built from 17 residues. The J segment lost 6 bases and the V segment lost 3 bases, leaving 11 bases of the junction unmatched. Per the original methods: Amplified reference gene primers provided the basis for estimating nucleated cell counts. The assay was immunoSEQ multiplex PCR, and TCRdb's table has in-frame clones only and misses some. V, J and clone size derive from that table, while D and trimming were established from the DNA sequence. The table has 300,000 to 400,000 clones, around 87% seen once. Followed longitudinally, the Seattle patients had been enrolled during active infection.

The chain employs TRBV19 and TRBJ2-5; 12 bases are a match to TRBD2. The TCR originated in a woman in her forties or fifties with COVID-19, enrolled during active disease. Sequences were obtained from peripheral blood. The CDR3 sequence: CASSISIVTSGRKTQYF. As DNA, the CDR3 is TGTGCCAGTAGTATCTCGATCGTCACTAGCGGGAGGAAGACCCAGTACTTC. Variable domain in full (rest from reference TRBV19 and TRBJ2-5): DGGITQSPKYLFRKEGQNVTLSCEQNLNHDAMYWYRQDPGQGLRLIYYSQIVNDFQKGDIAEGYSVSREKKESFPLTVTSAQKNPTAFYLCASSISIVTSGRKTQYFGPGTRLLVL.